The clone carrying this T cell receptor (beta chain) was seen only once. Its antigen remains unknown. Every participating donor contributed about 10 milliliters of peripheral blood through a draw. Samples had at least 6 million PBMCs isolated from them. Next came a second PCR, run for about 7 to 12 cycles, which used a sample-barcoded 5' primer along with a J-beta primer mix. TCRdb re-called the 5' RACE reads through MiXCR, storing one row per CDR3 protein. The sample holds approximately 900,000 distinct CDR3 sequences, around 46% seen once. These data come from a study of blood T cells in healthy people across ages. Background on the study: The capture of about one barcoded beta molecule per two T cells was achieved by template switching.

Study results and limitations: In these data, TCR beta diversity tracked strongly with naive T cell percentage.

The sequence came from a man younger than 40 in good health. Source material: blood.

The CDR3 DNA reads TGTGCCATCAGTGAAATGTTGCAAGAGACCCAGTACTTC. Its translation is CAISEMLQETQYF. The chain links TRBV10-3 to TRBJ2-5; D gene ambiguous. V lost 3 bases and J 2 bases, leaving 7 bases between the germline ends. Per the germline V gene, CDR1 is ENHRY and CDR2 is SYGVKD. The CDR3 has 13 residues.